Reported below is one TCR beta chain. No antigen is known for it. The authors distributed each subset's genomic DNA evenly over several immunoSEQ plates. Sorted-subset replicate PCR reactions contained 200 ng DNA, corresponding to 29,000 or so T cell genomes. Data came from immunoSEQ multiplex PCR; TCRdb stores just in-frame clones and leaves some out. Altogether some 2 million clones are present, over 85% being singletons, with the ten largest covering approximately 0.13%. The CDR3 has 14 amino acids. Germline assignment: CDR1 MNHEY and CDR2 SMNVEV (reference sequence). Deletions cut 3 bases from V and 1 base from J, with 9 bases between. The data were taken from a study of shared clonotypes between healthy human individuals. Overall study findings and caveats: The expectation was that sequencing depth would affect clonotype sharing among donors.

The chain couples TRBV27 to TRBJ1-1; D is unresolved. This receptor was identified in a man between 18 and 35 years old in good health. The material sequenced was naive CD4+ T cells sorted from blood. The subset was: CD45RA+ positively selected. The CDR3 bases are TGTGCCAGCAGTTTTGGCCCGGCGAACACTGAAGCTTTCTTT. Translated: CASSFGPANTEAFF.